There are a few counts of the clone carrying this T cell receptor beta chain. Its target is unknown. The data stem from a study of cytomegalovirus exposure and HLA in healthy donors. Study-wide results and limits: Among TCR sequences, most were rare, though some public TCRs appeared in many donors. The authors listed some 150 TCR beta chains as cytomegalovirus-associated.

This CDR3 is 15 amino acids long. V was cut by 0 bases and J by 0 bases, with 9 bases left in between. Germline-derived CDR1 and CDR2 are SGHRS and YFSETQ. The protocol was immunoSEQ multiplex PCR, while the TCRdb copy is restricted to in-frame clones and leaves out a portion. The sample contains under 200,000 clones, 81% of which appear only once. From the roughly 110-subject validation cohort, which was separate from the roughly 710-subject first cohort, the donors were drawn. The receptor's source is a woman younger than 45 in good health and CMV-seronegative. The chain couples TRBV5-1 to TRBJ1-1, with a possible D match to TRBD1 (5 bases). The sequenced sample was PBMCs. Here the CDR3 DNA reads TGCGCCAGCAGCTTGGAGCAGGGCATGAACACTGAAGCTTTCTTT. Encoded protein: CASSLEQGMNTEAFF.